This entry describes one T cell receptor (beta chain). Its antigen is unknown. Base qualities are not provided; no much larger clone lies one nucleotide away. The data were taken from a study of blood T cell repertoires in COVID-19 (TCRdb year 2020). Background for the entire study: Samples covering the acute and convalescent phases of COVID-19 were provided by collaborators in the United States, Italy and Spain. The prospective study material was composed of cDNA or gDNA derived from T cells, B-cell-depleted T cells, or PBMCs. Subjects who had been exposed to COVID-19, were actively infected with it, or had recovered from it provided the deeply sampled blood TCRbeta repertoires that made up the dataset. The repertoires were released in a freely available public database intended as a resource for research on the immune response to SARS-CoV-2. Samples came from the ongoing ImmuneRACE study (first 160 participants) plus 1,254 subjects from 6 global collaborators. The sample metadata nearly always contained a de-identified subject ID, COVID-19 status, age in years and sex. Where HLA class I and class II types were available, the types were taken from metadata supplied by the sample provider, not from assay-based typing.

From a lookup of the germline V gene, CDR1 and CDR2 are SGHRS and YFSETQ. Measured from the cysteine to the phenylalanine, the CDR3 is 14 residues long. Only the CDR3 DNA stays, 42 bases, in frame from base 1. Trimming accounts for 4 bases at V and 3 bases at J, while the number of junction bases matched to no gene is 3. The research as a whole found: Clinical and demographic metadata were provided uncurated, with the amount varying by source and participant.

The collaborating institutions used their own protocols to collect whole blood in K2EDTA tubes. For TCRbeta analysis, collaborators shipped samples as frozen whole blood, isolated PBMCs, or DNA extracted from either of those sample types. The immunoSEQ Assay, a bias-controlled multiplex PCR, was used to amplify TCRbeta CDR3 regions from genomic DNA. Concerning the study's data processing: Within the assay, amplification of reference gene primers was used to estimate how many nucleated cells each sample contained. To quantify the absolute abundance of each unique TCRbeta CDR3 rearrangement, sequence reads were collapsed and filtered. For each sample, productive Simpson clonality was calculated as the square root of Simpson's diversity index over productive rearrangements. As stored in TCRdb, this immuneACCESS dataset retains in-frame rearrangements with V and J assigned. A fraction of the clones does not appear; measured against another copy, unresolved V genes explain less than half of the discrepancy, and the remainder lacks a known reason. The V and J calls and clone size come from that table; D and trimming were worked out from the DNA. This sample lists 180,000 or so clones; roughly 80% were detected once. Under 3% of the sample lies in the top ten.

The sequence came from a human donor with acute or convalescent COVID-19. The donor label of this sample is uncertain. Source material: peripheral blood. The receptor chain draws on TRBV5-1 and TRBJ2-1; 8 junctional bases match TRBD2. The bases read TGCGCCAGCAGCCCGGGACTAGACTACAATGAGCAGTTCTTC. It translates as CASSPGLDYNEQFF. Full variable domain (CDR3 extended with the reference TRBV5-1 and TRBJ2-1 proteins): KAGVTQTPRYLIKTRGQQVTLSCSPISGHRSVSWYQQTPGQGLQFLFEYFSETQRNKGNFPGRFSGRQFSNSRSEMNVSTLELGDSALYLCASSPGLDYNEQFFGPGTRLTVL.